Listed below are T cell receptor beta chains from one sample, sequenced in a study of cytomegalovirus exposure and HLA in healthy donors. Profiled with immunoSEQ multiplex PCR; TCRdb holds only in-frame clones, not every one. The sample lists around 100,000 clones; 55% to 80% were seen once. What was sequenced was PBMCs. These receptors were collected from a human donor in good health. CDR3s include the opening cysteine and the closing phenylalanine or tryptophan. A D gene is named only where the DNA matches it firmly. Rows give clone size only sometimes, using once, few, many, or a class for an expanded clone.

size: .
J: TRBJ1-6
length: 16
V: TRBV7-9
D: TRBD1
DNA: TGTGCCAGCAGCTTAGGACAGGGGGTTTATAATTCACCCCTCCACTTT
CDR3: CASSLGQGVYNSPLHF

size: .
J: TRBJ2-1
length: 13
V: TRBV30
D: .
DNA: TGTGCCTGGTCGCTAGCTTTAGGGAATGAGCAGTTCTTC
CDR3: CAWSLALGNEQFF

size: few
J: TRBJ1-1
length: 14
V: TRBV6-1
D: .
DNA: TGTGCCAGCAGTGAACCTTTCCGGAACACTGAAGCTTTCTTT
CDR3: CASSEPFRNTEAFF

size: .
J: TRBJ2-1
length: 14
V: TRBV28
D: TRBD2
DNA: TGTGCCAGCAGGAGCGGGAGCTCCTACAATGAGCAGTTCTTC
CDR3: CASRSGSSYNEQFF

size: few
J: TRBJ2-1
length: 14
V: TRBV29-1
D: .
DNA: TGCAGCGTTGAAGACGAGCTCTCCTACAATGAGCAGTTCTTC
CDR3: CSVEDELSYNEQFF

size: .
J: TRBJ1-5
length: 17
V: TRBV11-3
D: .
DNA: TGTGCCAGCAGCTTAGAGTTCGGAGAGGGAGCCGTTCAGCCCCAGCATTTT
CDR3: CASSLEFGEGAVQPQHF

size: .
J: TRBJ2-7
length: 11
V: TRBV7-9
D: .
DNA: TGTGCCAGCAGCTCCCAGTACGAGCAGTACTTC
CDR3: CASSSQYEQYF

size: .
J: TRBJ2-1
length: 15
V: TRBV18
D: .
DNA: TGTGCCAGCTCCCTGGGAACAGGGTCCTACAATGAGCAGTTCTTC
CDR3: CASSLGTGSYNEQFF

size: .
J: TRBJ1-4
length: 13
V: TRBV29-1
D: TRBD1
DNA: TGCAGCGTTCTCGACAGGGAATATGAAAAACTGTTTTTT
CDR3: CSVLDREYEKLFF

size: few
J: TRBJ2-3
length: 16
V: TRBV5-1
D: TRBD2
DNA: TGCGCCAGCAGCTTGGCTAGCGGTGCTAGCACAGATACGCAGTATTTT
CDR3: CASSLASGASTDTQYF

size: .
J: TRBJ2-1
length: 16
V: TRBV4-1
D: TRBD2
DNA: TGCGCCAGCAGCCAAGGGAAGCCCGGCGGGGGCAATGAGCAGTTCTTC
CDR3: CASSQGKPGGGNEQFF

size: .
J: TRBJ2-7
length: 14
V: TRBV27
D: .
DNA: TGTGCCAGCAGTTTATACTCGGGAGTATACGAGCAGTACTTC
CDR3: CASSLYSGVYEQYF

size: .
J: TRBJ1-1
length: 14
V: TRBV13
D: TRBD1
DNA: TGTGCCAGCAGCTTAGGTGCAGGGGGTACTGAAGCTTTCTTT
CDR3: CASSLGAGGTEAFF

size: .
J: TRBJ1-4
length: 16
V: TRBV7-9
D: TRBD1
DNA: TGTGCCAGCAGCTGGGATCCGGGACAGGCTAATGAAAAACTGTTTTTT
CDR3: CASSWDPGQANEKLFF

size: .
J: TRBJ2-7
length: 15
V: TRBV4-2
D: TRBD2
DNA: TGTGCCAGCAGCCTGGGGACTAGCGGTTCCTACGAGCAGTACTTC
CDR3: CASSLGTSGSYEQYF

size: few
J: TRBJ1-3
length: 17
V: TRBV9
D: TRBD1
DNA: TGTGCCAGCAGCGTAAAGGGGACAGCCGACTCTGGAAACACCATATATTTT
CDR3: CASSVKGTADSGNTIYF

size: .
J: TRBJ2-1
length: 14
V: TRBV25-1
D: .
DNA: TGTGCCAGCAGTGAGCCAGGAACCTACAATGAGCAGTTCTTC
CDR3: CASSEPGTYNEQFF

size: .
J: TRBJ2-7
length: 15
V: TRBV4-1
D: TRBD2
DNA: TGCGCCAGCAGCCAAGTGACTAGCGGGATGTACGAGCAGTACTTC
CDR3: CASSQVTSGMYEQYF

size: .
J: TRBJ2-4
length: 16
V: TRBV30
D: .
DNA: TGTGCCTGGGCAGGGGGGCGCGTAGGGGCCAAAAACATTCAGTACTTC
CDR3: CAWAGGRVGAKNIQYF

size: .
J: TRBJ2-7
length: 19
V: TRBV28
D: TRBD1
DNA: TGTGCCAGCAGTTTATCCTATTCTCAGACAGGGGGTGTGCGCTACGAGCAGTACTTC
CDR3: CASSLSYSQTGGVRYEQYF

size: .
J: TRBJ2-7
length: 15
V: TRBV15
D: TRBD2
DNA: TGTGCCACCAGCAGCAGACTAGCGGGAGGGCCCGAGCAGTACTTC
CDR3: CATSSRLAGGPEQYF

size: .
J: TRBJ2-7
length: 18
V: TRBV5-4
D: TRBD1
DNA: TGTGCCAGCAGCGAGGTCCCGGGACAGGGCAAGAGTGCCTACGAGCAGTACTTC
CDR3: CASSEVPGQGKSAYEQYF

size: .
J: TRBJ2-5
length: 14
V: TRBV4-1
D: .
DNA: TGCGCCAGCAGCCCCGCAGCGGTCCAAGAGACCCAGTACTTC
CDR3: CASSPAAVQETQYF

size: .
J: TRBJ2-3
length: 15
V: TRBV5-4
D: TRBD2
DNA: TGTGCCAGCAGCTTCTCGACTAGCAGCACAGATACGCAGTATTTT
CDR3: CASSFSTSSTDTQYF

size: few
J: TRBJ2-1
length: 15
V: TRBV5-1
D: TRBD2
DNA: TGCGCCAGCAGCTTGGTCGGGAGGGCCCGGAATGAGCAGTTCTTC
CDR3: CASSLVGRARNEQFF

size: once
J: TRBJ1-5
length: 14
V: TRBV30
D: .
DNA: TGTGCCTGGAATCGGGGTCGGGTCAATCAGCCCCAGCATTTT
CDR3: CAWNRGRVNQPQHF

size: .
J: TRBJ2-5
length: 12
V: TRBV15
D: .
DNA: TGCGCCACCAGCAGAGATCGGGGGACCCAGTACTTC
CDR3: CATSRDRGTQYF

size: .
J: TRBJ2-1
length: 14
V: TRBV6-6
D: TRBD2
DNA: TGTGCCAGCAGTTACGCGGGAGGGTACAATGAGCAGTTCTTC
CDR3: CASSYAGGYNEQFF

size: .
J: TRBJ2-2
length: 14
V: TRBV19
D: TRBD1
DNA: TGTGCCAGTAGGACAGGGTTGGGCACCGGGGAGCTGTTTTTT
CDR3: CASRTGLGTGELFF

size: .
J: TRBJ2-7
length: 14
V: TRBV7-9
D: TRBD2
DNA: TGTGCCAGCAGCTCCCCGGGACTAGCGACCGAGCAGTACTTC
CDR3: CASSSPGLATEQYF

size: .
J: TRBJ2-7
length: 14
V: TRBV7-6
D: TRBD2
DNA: TGTGCCAGCAGCTTTCGCGCGGGAGTAGGCGAGCAGTACTTC
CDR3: CASSFRAGVGEQYF

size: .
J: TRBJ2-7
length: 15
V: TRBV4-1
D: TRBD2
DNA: TGCGCCAGCAGCCTACTAGCGGGAGCCACCTACGAGCAGTACTTC
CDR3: CASSLLAGATYEQYF

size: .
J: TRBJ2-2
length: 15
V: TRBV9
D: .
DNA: TGTGCCAGCAGCTCTCACTTAGCGGACACCGGGGAGCTGTTTTTT
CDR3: CASSSHLADTGELFF

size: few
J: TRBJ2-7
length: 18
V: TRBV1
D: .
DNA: TGCACCAGCAGCCAAGATGAGGACGGGACTAGCGGTTCCTACGAGCAGTACTTC
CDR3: CTSSQDEDGTSGSYEQYF

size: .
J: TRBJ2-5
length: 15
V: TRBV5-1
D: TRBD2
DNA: TGCGCCAGCAGCTTGGCGGCTAGCGGAAAAGAGACCCAGTACTTC
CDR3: CASSLAASGKETQYF

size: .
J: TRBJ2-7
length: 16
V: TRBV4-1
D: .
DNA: TGCGCCAGCAGCCAAGAGCCGGGAAAAAATACCTACGAGCAGTACTTC
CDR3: CASSQEPGKNTYEQYF

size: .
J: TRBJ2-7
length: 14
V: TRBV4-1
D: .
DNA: TGCGCCAGCAGCCATCCCTACCCCCCCTACGAGCAGTACTTC
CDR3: CASSHPYPPYEQYF

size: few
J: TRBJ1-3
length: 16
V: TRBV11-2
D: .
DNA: TGTGCCAGCAGCTTAGTCGGAGACAGTTCTGGAAACACCATATATTTT
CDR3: CASSLVGDSSGNTIYF

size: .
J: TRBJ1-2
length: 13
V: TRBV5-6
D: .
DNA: TGTGCCAGCAGCTTGGGCAGTGCCTATGGCTACACCTTC
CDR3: CASSLGSAYGYTF

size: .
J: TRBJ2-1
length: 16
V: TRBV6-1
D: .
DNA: TGTGCCAGCAGTGAAGCGCAAGGGGGAGGGCCGGATGAGCAGTTCTTC
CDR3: CASSEAQGGGPDEQFF

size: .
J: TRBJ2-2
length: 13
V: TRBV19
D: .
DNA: TGTGCCAGTAGTATAGGGGCGCCCGGGGAGCTGTTTTTT
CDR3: CASSIGAPGELFF

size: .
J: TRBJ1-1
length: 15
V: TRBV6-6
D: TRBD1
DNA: TGTGCCAGCAGCTCTTCCGACAGGGCGAGGACTGAAGCTTTCTTT
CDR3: CASSSSDRARTEAFF

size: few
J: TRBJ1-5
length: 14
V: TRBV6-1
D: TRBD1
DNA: TGTGCCAGCACCAGGGGGGCTAGCAATCAGCCCCAGCATTTT
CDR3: CASTRGASNQPQHF

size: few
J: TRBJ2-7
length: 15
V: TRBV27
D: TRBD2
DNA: TGTGCCAGCAGTCCGCTGACTAGCGGGAGCTACGAGCAGTACTTC
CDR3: CASSPLTSGSYEQYF

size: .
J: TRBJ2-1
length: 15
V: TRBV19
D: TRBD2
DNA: TGTGCCAGTAGCAGGACTAGCGGGCCTTTCAATGAGCAGTTCTTC
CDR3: CASSRTSGPFNEQFF

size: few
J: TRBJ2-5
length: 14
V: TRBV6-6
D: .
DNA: TGTGCCAGCGGTACGGACAGATTTCAAGAGACCCAGTACTTC
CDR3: CASGTDRFQETQYF

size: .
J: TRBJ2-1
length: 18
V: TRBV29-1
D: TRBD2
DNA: TGCAGCGTCGAAGAAGGGCGGTGGGGGGACTACTCCTACAATGAGCAGTTCTTC
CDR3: CSVEEGRWGDYSYNEQFF

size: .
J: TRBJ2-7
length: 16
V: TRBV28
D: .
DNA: TGTGCCAGCAGTCAGGCCGGGACAATGGAGTCCTACGAGCAGTACTTC
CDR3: CASSQAGTMESYEQYF

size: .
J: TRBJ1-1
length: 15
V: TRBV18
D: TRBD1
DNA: TGTGCCAGCTCACCGGGGACAGGGGGCCCCACTGAAGCTTTCTTT
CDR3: CASSPGTGGPTEAFF

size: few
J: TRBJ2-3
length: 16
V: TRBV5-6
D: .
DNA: TGTGCCAGCAGCTTTGGGCCACAGGGCCAGGCAGATACGCAGTATTTT
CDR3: CASSFGPQGQADTQYF

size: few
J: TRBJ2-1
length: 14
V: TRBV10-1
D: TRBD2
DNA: TGCGCCAGCAGTGAAGGTGGGAGGGCCGATGAGCAGTTCTTC
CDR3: CASSEGGRADEQFF

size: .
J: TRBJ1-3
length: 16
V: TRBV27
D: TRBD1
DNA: TGTGCCAGCAGTTTAGCAGGACAGGGTAGGCGGAACACCATATATTTT
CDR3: CASSLAGQGRRNTIYF

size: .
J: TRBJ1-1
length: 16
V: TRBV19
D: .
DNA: TGTGCCAGTAGTATATGGGAGGGAATGACGAACACTGAAGCTTTCTTT
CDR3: CASSIWEGMTNTEAFF

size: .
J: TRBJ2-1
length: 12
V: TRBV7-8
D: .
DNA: TGTGCCAGCACTTGGGGCGCCAATGAGCAGTTCTTC
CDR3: CASTWGANEQFF

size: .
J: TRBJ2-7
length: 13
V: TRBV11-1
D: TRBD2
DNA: TGTGCCAGCAGCTTAGAGGGAGGGGACGAGCAGTACTTC
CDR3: CASSLEGGDEQYF

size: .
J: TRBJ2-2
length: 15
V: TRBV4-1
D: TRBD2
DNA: TGCGCCAGCAGCCAAACTAGCGGATACACCGGGGAGCTGTTTTTT
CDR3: CASSQTSGYTGELFF

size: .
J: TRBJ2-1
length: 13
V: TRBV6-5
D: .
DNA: TGTGCCAGCAGGGGCAGGGAAATCAATGAGCAGTTCTTC
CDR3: CASRGREINEQFF